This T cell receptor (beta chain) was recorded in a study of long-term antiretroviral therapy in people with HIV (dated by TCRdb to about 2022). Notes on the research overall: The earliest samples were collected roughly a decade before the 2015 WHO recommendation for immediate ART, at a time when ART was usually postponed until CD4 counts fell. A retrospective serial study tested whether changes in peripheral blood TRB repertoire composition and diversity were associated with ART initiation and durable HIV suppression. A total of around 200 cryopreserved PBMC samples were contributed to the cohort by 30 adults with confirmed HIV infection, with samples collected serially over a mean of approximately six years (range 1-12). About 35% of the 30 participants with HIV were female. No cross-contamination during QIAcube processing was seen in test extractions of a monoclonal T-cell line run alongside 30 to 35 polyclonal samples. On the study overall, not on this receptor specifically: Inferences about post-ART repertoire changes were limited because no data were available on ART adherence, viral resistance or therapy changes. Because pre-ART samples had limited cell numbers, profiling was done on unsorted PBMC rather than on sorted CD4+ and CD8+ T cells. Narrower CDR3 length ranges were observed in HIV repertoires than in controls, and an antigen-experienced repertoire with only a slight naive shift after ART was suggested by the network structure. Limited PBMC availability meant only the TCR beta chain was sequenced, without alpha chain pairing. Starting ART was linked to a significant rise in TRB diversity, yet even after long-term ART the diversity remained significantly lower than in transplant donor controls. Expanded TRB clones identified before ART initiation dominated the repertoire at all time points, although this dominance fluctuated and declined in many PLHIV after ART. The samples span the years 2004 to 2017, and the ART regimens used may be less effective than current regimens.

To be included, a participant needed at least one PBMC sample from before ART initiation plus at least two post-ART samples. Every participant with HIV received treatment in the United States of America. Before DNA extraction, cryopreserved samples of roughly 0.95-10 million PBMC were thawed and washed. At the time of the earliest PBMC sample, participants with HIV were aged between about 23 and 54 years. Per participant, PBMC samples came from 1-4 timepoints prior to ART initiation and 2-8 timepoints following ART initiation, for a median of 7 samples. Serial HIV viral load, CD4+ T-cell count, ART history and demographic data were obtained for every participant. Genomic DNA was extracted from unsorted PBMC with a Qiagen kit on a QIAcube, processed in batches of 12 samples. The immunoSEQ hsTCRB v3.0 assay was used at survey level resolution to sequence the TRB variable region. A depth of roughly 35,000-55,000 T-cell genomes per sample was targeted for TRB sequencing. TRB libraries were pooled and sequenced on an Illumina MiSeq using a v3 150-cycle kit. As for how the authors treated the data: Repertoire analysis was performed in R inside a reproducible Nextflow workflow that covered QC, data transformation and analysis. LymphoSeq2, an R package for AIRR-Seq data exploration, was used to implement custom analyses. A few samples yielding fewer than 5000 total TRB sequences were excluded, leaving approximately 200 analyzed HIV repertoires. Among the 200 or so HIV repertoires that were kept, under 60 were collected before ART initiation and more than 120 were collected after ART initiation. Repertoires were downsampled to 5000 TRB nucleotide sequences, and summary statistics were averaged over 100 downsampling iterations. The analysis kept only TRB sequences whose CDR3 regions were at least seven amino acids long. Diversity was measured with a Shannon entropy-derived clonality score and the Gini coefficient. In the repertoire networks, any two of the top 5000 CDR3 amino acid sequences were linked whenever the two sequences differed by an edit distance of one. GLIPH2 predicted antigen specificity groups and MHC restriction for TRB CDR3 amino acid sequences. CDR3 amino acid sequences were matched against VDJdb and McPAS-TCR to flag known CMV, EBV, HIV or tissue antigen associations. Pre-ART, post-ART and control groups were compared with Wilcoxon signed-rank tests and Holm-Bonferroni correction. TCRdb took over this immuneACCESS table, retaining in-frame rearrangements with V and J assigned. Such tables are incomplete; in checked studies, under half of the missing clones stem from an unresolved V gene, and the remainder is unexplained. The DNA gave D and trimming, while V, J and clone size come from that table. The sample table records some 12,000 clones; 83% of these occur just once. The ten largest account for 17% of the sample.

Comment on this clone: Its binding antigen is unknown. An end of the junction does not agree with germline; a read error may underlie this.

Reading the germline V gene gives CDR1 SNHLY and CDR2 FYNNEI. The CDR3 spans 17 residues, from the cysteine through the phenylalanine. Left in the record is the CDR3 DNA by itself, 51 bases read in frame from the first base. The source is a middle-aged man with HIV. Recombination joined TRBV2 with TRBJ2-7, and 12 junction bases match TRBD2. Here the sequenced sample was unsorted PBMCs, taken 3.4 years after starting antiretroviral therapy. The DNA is TGTGCCAGCAGGGAAGGACTAGCGGGATACTACTCCTACGAGCAGTACTTC. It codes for CASREGLAGYYSYEQYF.